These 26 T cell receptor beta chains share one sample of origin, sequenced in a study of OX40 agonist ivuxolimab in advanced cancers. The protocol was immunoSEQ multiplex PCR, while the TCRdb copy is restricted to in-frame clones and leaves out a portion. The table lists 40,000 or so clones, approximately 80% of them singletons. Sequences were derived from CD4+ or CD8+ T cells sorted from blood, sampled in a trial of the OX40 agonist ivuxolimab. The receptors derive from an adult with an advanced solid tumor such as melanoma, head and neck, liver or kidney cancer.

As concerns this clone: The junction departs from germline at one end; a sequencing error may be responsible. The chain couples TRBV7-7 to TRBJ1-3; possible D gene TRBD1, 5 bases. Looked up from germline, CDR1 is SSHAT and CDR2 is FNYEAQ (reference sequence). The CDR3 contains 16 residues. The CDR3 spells CASSQSDNLSGNTIYF. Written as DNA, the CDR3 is TGTGCTAGCAGCCAGTCGGACAACCTATCTGGAAACACCATATATTTT.

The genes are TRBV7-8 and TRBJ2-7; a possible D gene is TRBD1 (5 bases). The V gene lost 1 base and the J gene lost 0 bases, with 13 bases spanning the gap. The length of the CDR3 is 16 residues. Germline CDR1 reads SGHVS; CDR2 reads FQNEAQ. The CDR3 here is CASSLGSRALSYEQYF. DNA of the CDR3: TGTGCCAGCAGCTTAGGATCCAGGGCCCTCTCCTACGAGCAGTACTTC.

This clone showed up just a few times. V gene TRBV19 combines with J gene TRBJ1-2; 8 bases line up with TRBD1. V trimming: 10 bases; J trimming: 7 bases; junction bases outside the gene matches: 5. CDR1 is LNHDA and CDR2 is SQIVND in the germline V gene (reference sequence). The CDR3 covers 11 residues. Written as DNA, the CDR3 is TGTGCCACTGACAGGGGCGTTGGCTACACCTTC. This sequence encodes CATDRGVGYTF. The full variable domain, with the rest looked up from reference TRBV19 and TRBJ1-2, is DGGITQSPKYLFRKEGQNVTLSCEQNLNHDAMYWYRQDPGQGLRLIYYSQIVNDFQKGDIAEGYSVSREKKESFPLTVTSAQKNPTAFYLCATDRGVGYTFGSGTRLTVV.

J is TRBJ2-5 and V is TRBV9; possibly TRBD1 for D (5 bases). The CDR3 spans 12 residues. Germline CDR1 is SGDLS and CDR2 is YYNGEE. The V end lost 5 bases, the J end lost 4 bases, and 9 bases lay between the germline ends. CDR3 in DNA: TGTGCCAGCAGTAGGGGTGGAGAGACCCAGTACTTC. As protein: CASSRGGETQYF.

CDR3 residues: CASSTGTGWTSGGQQYF. The CDR3, as DNA: TGTGCCAGCAGCACCGGGACGGGGTGGACTAGCGGAGGTCAGCAGTACTTC. The chain carries TRBV5-5 and TRBJ2-7; TRBD2 agrees at 10 bases. CDR1 SGHKS and CDR2 YYEKEE come from the germline V gene (reference sequence). J gave up 8 bases and V 4 bases, and 18 bases lay outside the gene matches. This CDR3 is built from 17 residues.

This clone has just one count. This CDR3 is CATRTAGDYGYTF. The CDR3 DNA reads TGTGCCACCCGGACGGCGGGGGACTATGGCTACACCTTC. The chain links TRBV27 to TRBJ1-2; TRBD1 might be the D (5 bases). V lost 10 bases and J lost 3, with 15 bases in between. Per germline, CDR1 MNHEY and CDR2 SMNVEV (reference sequence). The CDR3 is 13 residues long.

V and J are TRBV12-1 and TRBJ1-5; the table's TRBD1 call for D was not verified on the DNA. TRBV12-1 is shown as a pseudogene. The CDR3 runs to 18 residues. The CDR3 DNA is TGTGCCAGCAGGCGATACCCCGGGACAGGCTATAGCAATCAGCCCCAGCATTTT. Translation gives CASRRYPGTGYSNQPQHF.

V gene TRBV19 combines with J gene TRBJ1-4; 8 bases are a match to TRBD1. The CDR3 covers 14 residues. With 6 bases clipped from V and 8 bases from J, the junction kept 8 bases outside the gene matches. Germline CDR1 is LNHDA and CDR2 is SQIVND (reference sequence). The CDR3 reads CASRIGTGREKLFF. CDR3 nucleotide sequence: TGTGCCAGTAGAATCGGGACAGGCCGAGAAAAACTGTTTTTT. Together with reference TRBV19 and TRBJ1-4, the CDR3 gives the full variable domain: DGGITQSPKYLFRKEGQNVTLSCEQNLNHDAMYWYRQDPGQGLRLIYYSQIVNDFQKGDIAEGYSVSREKKESFPLTVTSAQKNPTAFYLCASRIGTGREKLFFGSGTQLSVL.

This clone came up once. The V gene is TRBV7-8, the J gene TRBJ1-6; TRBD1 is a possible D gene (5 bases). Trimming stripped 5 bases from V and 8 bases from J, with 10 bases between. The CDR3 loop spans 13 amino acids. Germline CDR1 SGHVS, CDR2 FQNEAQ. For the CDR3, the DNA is TGTGCCAGCAGCGACAGCAGGGATTCACCCCTCCACTTT. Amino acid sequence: CASSDSRDSPLHF.

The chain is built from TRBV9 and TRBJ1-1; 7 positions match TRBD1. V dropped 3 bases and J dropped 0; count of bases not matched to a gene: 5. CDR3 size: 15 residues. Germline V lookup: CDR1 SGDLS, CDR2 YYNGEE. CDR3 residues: CASSGRTGMNTEAFF. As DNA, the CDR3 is TGTGCCAGCAGCGGCCGGACAGGAATGAACACTGAAGCTTTCTTT.

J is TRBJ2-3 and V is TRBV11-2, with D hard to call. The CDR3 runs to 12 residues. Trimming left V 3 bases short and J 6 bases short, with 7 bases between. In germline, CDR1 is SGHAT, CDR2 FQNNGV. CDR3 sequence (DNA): TGTGCCAGCAGCTTTACGTGGGATACGCAGTATTTT. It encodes CASSFTWDTQYF.

CDR3 nucleotides: TGTGCCATCAGTGAGTCGAGTGCGGGAGGCTACACCTTC. It is translated as CAISESSAGGYTF. This rearrangement joins TRBV10-3 to TRBJ1-2, with D hard to call. Germline lookup yields CDR1 ENHRY and CDR2 SYGVKD. This CDR3 has 13 residues. Trimming removed 0 bases at V and 8 bases at J, with 10 bases between.

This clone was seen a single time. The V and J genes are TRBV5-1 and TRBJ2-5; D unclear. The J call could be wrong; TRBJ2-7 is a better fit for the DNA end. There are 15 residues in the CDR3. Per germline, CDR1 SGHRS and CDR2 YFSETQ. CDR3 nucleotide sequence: TGCGCCAGCAGCCTCGGGTCTATTGTGAACTACGAGCAGTACTTC. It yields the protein CASSLGSIVNYEQYF.

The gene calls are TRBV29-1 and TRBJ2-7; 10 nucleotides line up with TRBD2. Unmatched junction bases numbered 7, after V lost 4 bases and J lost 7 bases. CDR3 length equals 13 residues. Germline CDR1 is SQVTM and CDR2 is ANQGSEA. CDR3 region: CSVAPAGGREQYF. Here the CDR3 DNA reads TGCAGCGTTGCCCCAGCGGGGGGGCGAGAGCAGTACTTC.

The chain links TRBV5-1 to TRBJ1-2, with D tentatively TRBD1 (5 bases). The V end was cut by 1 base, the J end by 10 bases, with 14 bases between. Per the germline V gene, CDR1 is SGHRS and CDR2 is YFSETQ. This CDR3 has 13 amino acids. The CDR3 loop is CASSLQWTGDYTF. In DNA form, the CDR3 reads TGCGCCAGCAGCTTGCAGTGGACGGGGGACTACACCTTC.

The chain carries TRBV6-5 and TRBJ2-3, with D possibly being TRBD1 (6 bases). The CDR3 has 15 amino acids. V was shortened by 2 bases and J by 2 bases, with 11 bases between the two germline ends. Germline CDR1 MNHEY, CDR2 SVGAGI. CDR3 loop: CASSYTGHNTDTQYF. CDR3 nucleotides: TGTGCCAGCAGTTACACGGGACATAACACAGATACGCAGTATTTT.

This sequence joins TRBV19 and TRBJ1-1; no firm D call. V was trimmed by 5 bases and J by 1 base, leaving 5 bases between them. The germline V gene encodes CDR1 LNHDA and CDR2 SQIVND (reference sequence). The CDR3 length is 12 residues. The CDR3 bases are TGTGCCAGTAGTCAGAGGAACACTGAAGCTTTCTTT. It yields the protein CASSQRNTEAFF.

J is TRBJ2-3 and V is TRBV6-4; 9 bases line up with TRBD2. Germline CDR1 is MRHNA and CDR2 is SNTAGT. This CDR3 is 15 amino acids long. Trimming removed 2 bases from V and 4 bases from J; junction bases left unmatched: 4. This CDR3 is CASSDLAGPADTQYF. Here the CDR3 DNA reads TGTGCCAGCAGTGACCTAGCGGGGCCCGCAGATACGCAGTATTTT.

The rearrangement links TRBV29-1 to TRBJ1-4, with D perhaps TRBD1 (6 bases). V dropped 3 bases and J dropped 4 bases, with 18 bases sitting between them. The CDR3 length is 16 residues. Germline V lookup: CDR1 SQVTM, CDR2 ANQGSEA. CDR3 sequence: CSVEGGAGEINEKLFF. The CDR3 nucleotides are TGCAGCGTTGAGGGGGGGGCAGGGGAGATTAATGAAAAACTGTTTTTT.

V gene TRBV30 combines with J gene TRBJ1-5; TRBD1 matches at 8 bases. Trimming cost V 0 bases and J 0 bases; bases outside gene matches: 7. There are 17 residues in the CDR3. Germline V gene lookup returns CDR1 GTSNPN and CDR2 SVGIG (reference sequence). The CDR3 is CAWSVYRGSYSNQPQHF. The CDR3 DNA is TGTGCCTGGAGTGTGTACAGGGGGAGCTATAGCAATCAGCCCCAGCATTTT.

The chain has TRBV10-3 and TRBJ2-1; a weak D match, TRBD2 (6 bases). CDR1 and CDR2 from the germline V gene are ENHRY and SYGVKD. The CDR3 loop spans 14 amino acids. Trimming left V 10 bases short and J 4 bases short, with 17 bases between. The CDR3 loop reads CATTGLPGYNEQFF. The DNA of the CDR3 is TGTGCCACCACCGGACTACCAGGTTACAATGAGCAGTTCTTC.

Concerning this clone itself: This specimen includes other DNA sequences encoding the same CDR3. CDR3 in DNA: TGCAGTGCTAGAAGGGGAGAGACCCAGTACTTC. Protein product: CSARRGETQYF. V is TRBV20-1 and J is TRBJ2-5, with TRBD1 as a possible D gene (5 bases). The CDR3 covers 11 residues. The germline V gene has CDR1 DFQATT and CDR2 SNEGSKA (reference sequence). The V end lost 2 bases, the J end lost 4 bases, and 5 bases lay between the germline ends.

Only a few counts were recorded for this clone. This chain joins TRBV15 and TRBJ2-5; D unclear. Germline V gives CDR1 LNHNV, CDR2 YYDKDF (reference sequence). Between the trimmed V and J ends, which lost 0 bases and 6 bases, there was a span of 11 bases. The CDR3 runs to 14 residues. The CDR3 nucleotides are TGTGCCACCAGCAGAGATTCTAATAAGCAGACCCAGTACTTC. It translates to CATSRDSNKQTQYF.

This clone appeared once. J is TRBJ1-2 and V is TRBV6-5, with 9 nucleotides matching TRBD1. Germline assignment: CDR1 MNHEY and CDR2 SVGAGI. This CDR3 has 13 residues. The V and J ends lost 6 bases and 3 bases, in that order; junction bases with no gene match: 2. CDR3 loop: CASSRTGDYGYTF. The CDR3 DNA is TGTGCCAGCAGCCGGACAGGGGACTATGGCTACACCTTC.

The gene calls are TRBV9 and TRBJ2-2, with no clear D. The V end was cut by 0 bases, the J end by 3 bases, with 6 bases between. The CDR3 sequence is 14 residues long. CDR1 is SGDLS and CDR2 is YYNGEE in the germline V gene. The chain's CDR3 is CASSVEVYTGELFF. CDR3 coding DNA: TGTGCCAGCAGCGTAGAAGTATACACCGGGGAGCTGTTTTTT.

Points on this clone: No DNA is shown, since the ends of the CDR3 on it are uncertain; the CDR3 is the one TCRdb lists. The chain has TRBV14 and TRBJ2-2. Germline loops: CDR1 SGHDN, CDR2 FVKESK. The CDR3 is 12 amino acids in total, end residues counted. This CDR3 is CASSFGNGELFF.